This T cell receptor beta chain was sequenced in a study of blood T cell repertoires in COVID-19. Overall study context: PBMCs, B-cell-depleted T cells, or T cells provided the cDNA or gDNA that made up the material.

Germline values: CDR1 SGHAT, CDR2 FQNNGV. J lost 5 bases, V lost 5 bases, and 11 bases had no gene match. This CDR3 has 15 amino acids. This clone was counted between two and nine times. As processed by the authors: Reference gene primer amplification gave estimated nucleated cell counts. The repertoire was sequenced with immunoSEQ multiplex PCR; TCRdb's copy has only in-frame clones and lacks some. V and J calls and clone size come straight from that table; D and trimming were deduced from the DNA. There are a few hundred thousand clones in the sample; approximately 85% occur only once, and 2.2% lies in the top ten. The cohort comprised adults aged about 18 to 89 years residing in approximately 25 US areas. Recovery meant two consecutive negative NP/OP PCR tests, professional clearance, or resolved symptoms.

The source of this sequence is a young man who had recovered from COVID-19. The sample comprised PBMCs or T cells enriched from blood (not recorded which). The V gene is TRBV11-2, the J gene TRBJ2-7, with TRBD1 matching 8 bases. CDR3 in amino acids: CASSPTLQGVHEQYF. The DNA of the CDR3 is TGTGCCAGCAGCCCCACACTACAGGGGGTCCACGAGCAGTACTTC.